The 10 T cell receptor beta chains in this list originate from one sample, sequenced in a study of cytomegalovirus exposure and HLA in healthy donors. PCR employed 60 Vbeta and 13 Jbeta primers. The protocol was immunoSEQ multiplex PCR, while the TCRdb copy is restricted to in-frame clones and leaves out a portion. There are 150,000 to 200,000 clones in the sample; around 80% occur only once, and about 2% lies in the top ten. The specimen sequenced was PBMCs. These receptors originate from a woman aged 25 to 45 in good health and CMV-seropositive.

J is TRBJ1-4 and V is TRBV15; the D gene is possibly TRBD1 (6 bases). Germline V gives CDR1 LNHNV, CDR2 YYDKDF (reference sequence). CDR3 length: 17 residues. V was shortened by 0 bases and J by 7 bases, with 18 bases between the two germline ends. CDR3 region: CATSRDLGASISEKLFF. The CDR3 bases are TGTGCCACCAGCAGAGATTTGGGGGCAAGTATTAGTGAAAAACTGTTTTTT. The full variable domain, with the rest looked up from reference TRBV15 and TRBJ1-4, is DAMVIQNPRYQVTQFGKPVTLSCSQTLNHNVMYWYQQKSSQAPKLLFHYYDKDFNNEADTPDNFQSRRPNTSFCFLDIRSPGLGDTAMYLCATSRDLGASISEKLFFGSGTQLSVL.

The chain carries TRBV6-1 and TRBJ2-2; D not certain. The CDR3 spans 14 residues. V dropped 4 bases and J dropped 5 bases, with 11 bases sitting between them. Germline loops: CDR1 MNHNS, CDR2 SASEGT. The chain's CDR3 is CASSGRSYTGELFF. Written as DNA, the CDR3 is TGTGCCAGCAGTGGAAGGAGTTATACCGGGGAGCTGTTTTTT.

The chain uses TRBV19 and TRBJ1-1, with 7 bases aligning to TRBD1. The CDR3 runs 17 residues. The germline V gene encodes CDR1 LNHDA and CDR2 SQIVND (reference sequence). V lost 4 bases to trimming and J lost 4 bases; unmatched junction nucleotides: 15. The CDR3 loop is CASSTFFGTELGTEAFF. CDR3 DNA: TGTGCCAGTAGTACGTTTTTCGGGACAGAACTGGGCACTGAAGCTTTCTTT. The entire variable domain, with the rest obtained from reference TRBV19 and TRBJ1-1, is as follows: DGGITQSPKYLFRKEGQNVTLSCEQNLNHDAMYWYRQDPGQGLRLIYYSQIVNDFQKGDIAEGYSVSREKKESFPLTVTSAQKNPTAFYLCASSTFFGTELGTEAFFGQGTRLTVV.

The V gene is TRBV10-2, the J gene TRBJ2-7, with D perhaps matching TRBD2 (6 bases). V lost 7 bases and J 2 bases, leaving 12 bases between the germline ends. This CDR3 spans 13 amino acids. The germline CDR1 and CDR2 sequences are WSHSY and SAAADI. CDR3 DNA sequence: TGCGCCAGCACGGCGGGGACTGCCTACGAGCAGTACTTC. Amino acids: CASTAGTAYEQYF.

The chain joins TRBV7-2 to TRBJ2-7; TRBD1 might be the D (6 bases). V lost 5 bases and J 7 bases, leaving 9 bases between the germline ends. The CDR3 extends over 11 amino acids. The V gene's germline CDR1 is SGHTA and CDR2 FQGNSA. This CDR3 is CASSLRGEQYF. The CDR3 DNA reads TGTGCCAGCAGCCTCAGGGGTGAGCAGTACTTC.

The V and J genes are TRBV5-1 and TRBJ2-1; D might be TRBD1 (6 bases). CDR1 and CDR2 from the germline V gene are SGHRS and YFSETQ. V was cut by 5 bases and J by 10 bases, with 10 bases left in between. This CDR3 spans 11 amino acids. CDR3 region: CASRSGTEQFF. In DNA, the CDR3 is TGCGCCAGCAGGTCCGGGACAGAGCAGTTCTTC.

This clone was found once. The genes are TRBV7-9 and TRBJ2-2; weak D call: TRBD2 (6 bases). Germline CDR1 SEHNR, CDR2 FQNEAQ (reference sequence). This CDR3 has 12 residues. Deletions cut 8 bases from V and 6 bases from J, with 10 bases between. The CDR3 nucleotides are TGTGCCAGCGGGAGGAGGGCCGGGGAGCTGTTTTTT. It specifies CASGRRAGELFF.

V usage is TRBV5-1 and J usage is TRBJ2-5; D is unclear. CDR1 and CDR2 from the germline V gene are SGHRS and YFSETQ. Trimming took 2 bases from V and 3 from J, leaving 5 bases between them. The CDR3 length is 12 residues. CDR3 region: CASSFPEETQYF. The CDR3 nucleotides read TGCGCCAGCAGCTTCCCTGAAGAGACCCAGTACTTC.

In nucleotides, the CDR3 is TGTGCCAGCAGGGCTCCGGGACAGAACTACGAGCAGTACTTC. Translated: CASRAPGQNYEQYF. The chain is built from TRBV6-6 and TRBJ2-7, with 7 bases matching TRBD1. CDR1 is MNHNY and CDR2 is SVGAGI in the germline V gene (reference sequence). The length of the CDR3 is 14 residues. V dropped 6 bases and J dropped 3; count of bases not matched to a gene: 8.

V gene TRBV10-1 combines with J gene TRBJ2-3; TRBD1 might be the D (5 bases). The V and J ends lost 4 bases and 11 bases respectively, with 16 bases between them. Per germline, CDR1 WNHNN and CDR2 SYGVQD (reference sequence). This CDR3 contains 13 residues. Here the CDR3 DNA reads TGCGCCAGCAGTGCTCGCAGGGATTCGAGGCAGTATTTT. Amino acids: CASSARRDSRQYF.